This T cell receptor (beta chain) is from a study of blood T cells in healthy people across ages. Sample-barcoded 5' priming and a J-beta primer mix drove a second PCR of about 7 to 11 cycles. A 12-random-nucleotide template-switch adaptor tagged each cDNA molecule. TCRdb reprocessed the 5' RACE reads via MiXCR and lists one record per CDR3 protein. The sample yields about 1,500,000 distinct CDR3 sequences, around 39% seen once. V was clipped by 0 bases and J by 5 bases; unmatched bases: 11. The germline gives CDR1 SGHDN, CDR2 FVKESK. The CDR3 contains 17 residues. Individuals who donated were healthy Caucasians from Russia aged about 6 to 100. Investigators took around 10 milliliters of peripheral blood from every donor. This clonotype was seen only a few times. Its cognate antigen is unknown. Study-level results: A conclusive naive versus antigen-experienced comparison was prevented by the unsorted PBMCs.

V is TRBV14 and J is TRBJ2-5, with TRBD1 matching 8 bases. This TCR derives from a woman between 18 and 29 years old in good health. The sequencing sample was made of blood. The CDR3 region has the DNA TGTGCCAGCAGCCAAGATCGAAGGACAGGGCCCCTGGAGACCCAGTACTTC. Residues: CASSQDRRTGPLETQYF.